This TCR beta chain appears in the sequencing data of a study of blood T cells in healthy people across ages (dated by TCRdb to about 2015). Study-wide context: In model experiments, roughly one uniquely barcoded TCR beta cDNA molecule per two T cells was captured by template switching. The study measured age-related changes in TCR beta repertoire diversity using deep sequencing normalized with unique cDNA molecular identifiers. Using the same blood draw, the study looked at two additional independent replicas of 1 million unique cDNA reads for two donors, one aged 18 to 30 and the other aged 80 or older. To avoid experimental bias, donors of different ages were spread randomly across the sequencing lanes. Donors were grouped into four age groups: young (average roughly 15 years), middle-aged (roughly 40), aged (approximately 58) and long-lived (around 80).

Libraries were built with 5' RACE. This sample was sequenced with an Illumina HiSeq 2500. A second PCR of about 6 to 12 cycles was run with a J-beta primer mix and a sample-barcoded 5' primer. A template-switch 5' adaptor carrying 12 random nucleotides introduced a unique molecular identifier onto each TCR beta cDNA molecule. Each sample yielded at least 2.5 million CDR3-containing paired-end reads. First-strand cDNA was synthesized from all RNA with the Mint cDNA synthesis kit, primed by a TRBC-specific oligonucleotide. After uracil-DNA glycosylase treatment, a first 18-cycle PCR used universal primers M1SS and BC2_uni_R on all cDNA. Per the source publication's procedure: Each sample was normalized by randomly selecting 1 million high-quality reads, each carrying a distinct molecular identifier. Instead of being binned into consensus sequences, reads that shared molecular identifiers were thrown out. MiTCR, set to a Q25 quality threshold and the strictest error-elimination algorithm, was used for CDR3 identification, clonotype clustering and error correction. Lower-bound total TCR beta diversity was estimated with a nonparametric unseen species model using Euler transformation. Through fastp at Q25 and MiXCR, TCRdb rebuilt clones from the public reads, retaining in-frame beta chains. Rows matching on CDR3 protein sequence are summarized as one entry with the most common DNA and genes. It is TCRdb's table, rather than the study itself, that gives the V and J calls and clone size. Present in this sample are 1,500,000 or so distinct CDR3 sequences, roughly 59% of which were seen just once. The ten largest clones represent 5% to 7% of the sample.

The 40 or so donors, aged about 6 to 95 years, were systemically healthy Caucasian individuals from Russia. Each donor gave approximately 9.3 milliliters of peripheral blood, collected into EDTA-treated Vacutainer tubes. PBMCs were isolated by Ficoll-Paque density-gradient centrifugation, with at least 6 million obtained per sample. Trizol reagent was used to extract total RNA from the PBMCs, yielding at least 5 micrograms per sample. Naive CD45RAhigh/CD27high T cell percentages were measured by flow cytometry on a PBMC aliquot from every donor. The CDR3 covers 13 residues, taking in both the cysteine and the phenylalanine. The DNA shown is the 39-base CDR3, in frame from base 1. Turning to this clonotype: Its recognized antigen is unknown. Base-call qualities are not available, and no considerably larger clone is one nucleotide away.

The research as a whole found: Compared with the aged group, more naive CD4+ T cells, fewer expanded clones and increased TCR diversity were shown by the long-lived group, suggesting age selection. Since profiling was done on bulk unsorted PBMCs, naive and antigen-experienced compartments could not be conclusively compared. Estimates of total diversity based on one million sequenced T cells were regarded as lower bounds and as underestimates. Observed TCR beta diversity correlated strongly with the percentage of naive T cells measured by flow cytometry. Observed TCR beta diversity per million T cells fell roughly linearly with age, and a significant reduction was already apparent by age roughly 40. Because the CMV infection status of the donors was unknown, age-related changes in expanded clonotypes may potentially have been confounded.

The sequence derives from a man younger than 35 in good health. In this chain, TRBV21-1 is recombined with TRBJ2-6. TRBV21-1 constitutes a pseudogene. What was sequenced was blood. The encoded CDR3 is CASSKFEANVLTF. The nucleotide sequence is given as TGTGCCAGCAGCAAATTTGAGGCCAACGTCCTGACTTTC.